This T cell receptor beta chain was recorded in a study of somatic mutations in T cells in chronic GVHD (dated by TCRdb to 2019 to 2021). Worth noting for this clone: What this receptor recognizes is not known. No clone much larger than this one lies a single base away; base qualities are absent.

Genomic DNA was isolated and then used for the TCRbeta deep sequencing. TCRbeta CDR3 sequencing and initial data processing were performed as a commercial service with the immunoSEQ assay. In the source study's methods: IMGT was used to annotate V, D, J genes, while reads were demultiplexed, adapter and primer sequences were stripped out, and similar clones were merged through frequency-ratio clustering. The immuneACCESS repertoire file appears here via TCRdb, limited to in-frame rearrangements. These files lack a portion of the clones; in checked studies, under half of the deficit traces to unresolved V genes, and the cause of the others is not known. That table supplies the V and J calls and clone size; D and trimming were determined from the DNA. This sample gives around 13,000 clones in total; about 80% of them show up just once. Approximately 31% of the sample belongs to the ten largest clones.

For sorting, staining was performed with anti-CD3, anti-CD4, anti-CD8 and a Vbeta20 antibody from the IOTest Beta Mark kit on a FACSAria III, and a purity above 97% was achieved. Peripheral blood was collected in sodium heparin tubes and mononuclear cells were isolated by Ficoll-Paque PLUS density gradient centrifugation. Before TCRbeta deep sequencing, the CD4+ Vbeta20+, CD4+ Vbeta20-, and CD8+ T cell fractions were FACS-sorted. Relative to germline, V is 6 bases shorter and J is 5 bases shorter, with 13 bases between their ends. The CDR3 starts with the cysteine, ends with the phenylalanine, and has 13 residues. Only the CDR3 DNA is retained, 39 bases long and in frame from the first base. As encoded in the germline V gene (reference sequence), CDR1 is LNHDA while CDR2 is SQIVND.

The sample comprised Vbeta20-negative CD4+ T cells from blood. What this sample's cell subset or site label stands for: CD4+ T cells sorted as TCR Vbeta20 negative by flow cytometry. The sequence derives from a male patient in his forties or fifties with chronic graft-versus-host disease. After a transplant, certain T cells may trace back to the graft donor. The chain is made from TRBV19 and TRBJ2-5; D gene: possibly TRBD1, on 5 matching bases. The DNA reads as follows: TGTGCCAGTAGCGTTCAGGGTGTGGAGACCCAGTACTTC. This yields the protein CASSVQGVETQYF.